The 17 T cell receptor beta chains reported below all come from one sample, sequenced in a study of blood T cell repertoires in COVID-19. Measured with immunoSEQ multiplex PCR; TCRdb has only the in-frame clones, and not every one. Here the sample spans about 190,000 clones, roughly 87% being singletons. Material: peripheral blood. The receptors come from a woman aged 40 to 50 with acute or convalescent COVID-19.

This chain links TRBV29-1 with TRBJ2-5, with a possible D match to TRBD2 (5 bases). The CDR3 spans 12 residues. Germline loops: CDR1 SQVTM, CDR2 ANQGSEA. Deletions cut 3 bases from V and 5 bases from J, with 10 bases between. CDR3 protein: CSVDPGVETQYF. The DNA for the CDR3 is TGCAGCGTTGATCCCGGGGTTGAGACCCAGTACTTC.

CDR3 nucleotide sequence: TGTGCCAGCAGCAAGGACAGGGGATTAAACGAGCAGTACTTC. Translating it yields CASSKDRGLNEQYF. The J gene is TRBJ2-7, the V gene TRBV7-2; TRBD1 matches at 9 bases. With V trimmed by 5 bases and J by 5 bases, 7 bases remained unmatched. Germline V CDR1 and CDR2: SGHTA, FQGNSA. The CDR3 consists of 14 residues.

This clone appeared a single time. This chain connects TRBV19 to TRBJ1-1, with D possibly being TRBD1 (5 bases). The germline CDR1 and CDR2 sequences are LNHDA and SQIVND (reference sequence). V was clipped by 4 bases and J by 1 base, with 19 bases between them. CDR3 length: 17 residues. The CDR3 region has the DNA TGTGCCAGTAGTAGTAGGGGTGCAACGGACGGGAACACTGAAGCTTTCTTT. Encoded protein: CASSSRGATDGNTEAFF.

The chain recombines TRBV28 with TRBJ2-2; no clear D gene. There are 12 residues in the CDR3. The germline CDR1 and CDR2 sequences are MDHEN and SYDVKM. The CDR3 nucleotides are TGTGCTTCCAAGCTTTACACCGGGGAGCTGTTTTTT. This codes for CASKLYTGELFF.

The chain recombines TRBV19 with TRBJ2-6; D is possibly TRBD2 (6 bases). V lost 7 bases and J lost 5, with 9 bases in between. This CDR3 has 13 residues. Germline CDR1 is LNHDA and CDR2 is SQIVND (reference sequence). This chain's CDR3 is CASIGRRANVLTF. The CDR3 nucleotides read TGTGCCAGTATAGGGAGGAGGGCCAACGTCCTGACTTTC.

This chain uses TRBV7-2 with TRBJ2-5; perhaps TRBD2 as D (7 bases). This CDR3 has 15 amino acids. Germline CDR1 SGHTA, CDR2 FQGNSA. Deletions cut 7 bases from V and 1 base from J, with 16 bases between. The CDR3 is CASNPGGGGQETQYF. For the CDR3, the DNA is TGTGCCAGCAACCCTGGGGGCGGGGGCCAAGAGACCCAGTACTTC.

The CDR3 reads CASSIGGRGEETQYF. The CDR3 bases are TGTGCCAGTAGTATAGGGGGCCGCGGGGAAGAGACCCAGTACTTC. The chain combines TRBV19 with TRBJ2-5; a possible D gene is TRBD2 (6 bases). The germline V gene has CDR1 LNHDA and CDR2 SQIVND (reference sequence). V was clipped by 1 base and J by 3 bases, with 12 bases between them. The CDR3 length is 15 residues.

The rearrangement links TRBV3-1 (or the pseudogene TRBV3-2) to TRBJ2-2; 12 bases match TRBD2. The CDR3 is 18 amino acids. Per the germline V gene, CDR1 is LGHDT and CDR2 is YNNKEL (reference sequence). The V segment lost 1 base and the J segment 5 bases; nucleotides outside the gene matches: 8. CDR3 DNA sequence: TGTGCCAGCAGCCAAGGCCCCGGGACTAGCGGGCTTACCGGGGAGCTGTTTTTT. It yields the protein CASSQGPGTSGLTGELFF.

The chain is built from TRBV3-1 (or the pseudogene TRBV3-2) and TRBJ2-5, with 10 positions matching TRBD1. Germline-derived CDR1 and CDR2 are LGHDT and YNNKEL (reference sequence). The CDR3 runs 18 residues. V trimming: 4 bases; J trimming: 4 bases; junction bases outside the gene matches: 15. CDR3 amino acids: CASSPTGGMAGGIETQYF. In nucleotides, the CDR3 is TGTGCCAGCAGCCCGACAGGGGGCATGGCGGGGGGAATAGAGACCCAGTACTTC.

The CDR3 DNA reads TGTGCCAGTTCACCACGGGACACCACATCCTACGAGCAGTACTTC. Amino acids: CASSPRDTTSYEQYF. This sequence joins TRBV19 and TRBJ2-7, with a weak D call TRBD1 (6 bases). Per germline, CDR1 LNHDA and CDR2 SQIVND (reference sequence). There are 15 residues in the CDR3. V dropped 8 bases and J dropped 1 base, with 18 bases sitting between them.

The V call is TRBV5-1, the J call TRBJ2-7, with 9 bases lining up with TRBD2. This CDR3 spans 13 amino acids. The germline V gene has CDR1 SGHRS and CDR2 YFSETQ. With V trimmed by 6 bases and J by 5 bases, 6 bases remained unmatched. In nucleotides, the CDR3 is TGCGCCAGCACAATAGCGGGAGCCCACGAGCAGTACTTC. Translated, it gives CASTIAGAHEQYF.

The J gene is TRBJ2-5, the V gene TRBV3-1 (or the pseudogene TRBV3-2), with TRBD2 identical over 14 bases. V was pared by 4 bases and J by 5 bases, with 3 bases of the junction left unmatched. CDR3 length equals 15 residues. Germline V gene lookup returns CDR1 LGHDT and CDR2 YNNKEL (reference sequence). The CDR3 nucleotides read TGTGCCAGCAGCCGACTAGCGGGGGGGCCGGAGACCCAGTACTTC. Translation: CASSRLAGGPETQYF.

This chain uses TRBV6-5 with TRBJ1-2; 7 nucleotides agree with TRBD1. The CDR3 covers 13 residues. Germline V gene lookup returns CDR1 MNHEY and CDR2 SVGAGI. The V and J ends lost 7 bases and 8 bases, in that order; junction bases with no gene match: 10. The CDR3, as DNA: TGTGCCAGCATCCATAGGACAGGCGACGGCTACACCTTC. Amino acids: CASIHRTGDGYTF.

The chain uses TRBV28 and TRBJ2-3; no clear D gene. Germline CDR1 reads MDHEN; CDR2 reads SYDVKM. The V end lost 6 bases, the J end lost 6 bases, and 7 bases lay between the germline ends. This CDR3 comprises 11 residues. CDR3 in amino acids: CASSLMDTQYF. CDR3 sequence (DNA): TGTGCCAGCAGCCTTATGGATACGCAGTATTTT.

The CDR3, as DNA: TGCGCCAGCAGAAAACAGGGGGTGTCAGGGGAGCTGTTTTTT. It is translated as CASRKQGVSGELFF. The J gene is TRBJ2-2, the V gene TRBV10-1, with 8 nucleotides matching TRBD1. The J segment lost 8 bases and the V segment lost 6 bases, leaving 8 bases of the junction unmatched. Germline V lookup: CDR1 WNHNN, CDR2 SYGVQD (reference sequence). The CDR3 length is 14 residues.

The rearrangement uses TRBV6-5 and TRBJ2-7; a possible D gene is TRBD1 (6 bases). Trimming stripped 6 bases from V and 1 base from J, with 16 bases between. Germline V gene lookup returns CDR1 MNHEY and CDR2 SVGAGI. There are 15 residues in the CDR3. The CDR3 DNA follows: TGTGCCAGCAGCTTGAGACAGGAACTATCCTACGAGCAGTACTTC. Encoded protein: CASSLRQELSYEQYF.

The rearrangement uses TRBV3-1 (or the pseudogene TRBV3-2) and TRBJ1-3; maybe TRBD1 (6 bases). The germline V gene has CDR1 LGHDT and CDR2 YNNKEL (reference sequence). The CDR3 spans 14 residues. The V gene lost 2 bases and the J gene lost 2 bases, with 7 bases spanning the gap. The CDR3 DNA is TGTGCCAGCAGCCAACAGGGGACTGGAAACACCATATATTTT. Amino acids: CASSQQGTGNTIYF.